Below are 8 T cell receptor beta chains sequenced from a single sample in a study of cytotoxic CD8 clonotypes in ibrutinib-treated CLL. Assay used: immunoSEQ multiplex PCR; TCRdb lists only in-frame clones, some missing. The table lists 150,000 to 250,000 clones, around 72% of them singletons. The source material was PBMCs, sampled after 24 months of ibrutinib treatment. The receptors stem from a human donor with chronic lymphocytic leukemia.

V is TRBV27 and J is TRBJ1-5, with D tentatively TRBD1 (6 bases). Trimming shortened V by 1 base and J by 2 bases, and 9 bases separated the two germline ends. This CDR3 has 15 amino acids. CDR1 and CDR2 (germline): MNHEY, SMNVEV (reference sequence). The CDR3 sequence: CASSLYRDGNQPQHF. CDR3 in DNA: TGTGCCAGCAGTTTATACAGGGACGGCAATCAGCCCCAGCATTTT.

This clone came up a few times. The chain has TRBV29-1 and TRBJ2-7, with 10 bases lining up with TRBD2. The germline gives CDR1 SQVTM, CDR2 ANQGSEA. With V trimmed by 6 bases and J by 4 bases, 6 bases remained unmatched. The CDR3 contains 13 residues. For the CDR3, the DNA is TGCAGCGTGACCCAGCGGGAGGGTTACGAGCAGTACTTC. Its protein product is CSVTQREGYEQYF.

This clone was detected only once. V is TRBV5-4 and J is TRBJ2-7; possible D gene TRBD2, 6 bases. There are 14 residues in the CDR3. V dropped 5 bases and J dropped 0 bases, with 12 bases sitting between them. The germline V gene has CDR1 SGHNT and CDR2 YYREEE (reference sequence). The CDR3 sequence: CASRRGPSSYEQYF. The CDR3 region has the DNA TGTGCCAGCAGGCGGGGACCAAGCTCCTACGAGCAGTACTTC.

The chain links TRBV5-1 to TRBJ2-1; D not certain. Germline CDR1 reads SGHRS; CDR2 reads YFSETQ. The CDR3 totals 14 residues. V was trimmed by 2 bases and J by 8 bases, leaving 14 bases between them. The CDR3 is CASSLGPNLDEQFF. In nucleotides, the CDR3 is TGCGCCAGCAGCTTAGGACCGAACCTCGATGAGCAGTTCTTC.

The CDR3 DNA follows: TGCAGCGTCGGCCGGGACGGAAAGACCTACGAGCAGTACTTC. Its protein product is CSVGRDGKTYEQYF. The chain has TRBV29-1 and TRBJ2-7; the D call may be TRBD1 or TRBD2 (5 bases each). This CDR3 region has 14 residues. Trimming took 6 bases from V and 2 from J, leaving 17 bases between them. Germline CDR1 and CDR2: SQVTM and ANQGSEA.

CDR3 DNA: TGCGCCAGCAGCCAAGGAGGGGGGCGAGGAACCTACGAGCAGTACTTC. Its translation: CASSQGGGRGTYEQYF. The chain combines TRBV4-3 with TRBJ2-7, with D possibly being TRBD1 or TRBD2 (6 bases each). CDR3 length: 16 amino acids. Germline CDR1 reads LGHNA; CDR2 reads YSLEER. Trimming took off 1 base at V and 2 bases at J, with 15 bases between the two ends.

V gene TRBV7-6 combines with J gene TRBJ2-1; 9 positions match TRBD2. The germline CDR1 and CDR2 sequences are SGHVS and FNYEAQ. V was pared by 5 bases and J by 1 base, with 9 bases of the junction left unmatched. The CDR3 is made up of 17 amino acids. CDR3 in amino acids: CASSISGTSTSYNEQFF. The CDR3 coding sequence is TGTGCCAGCAGCATCTCCGGGACTAGCACTTCCTACAATGAGCAGTTCTTC. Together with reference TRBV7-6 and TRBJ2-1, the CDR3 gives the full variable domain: GAGVSQSPRYKVTKRGQDVALRCDPISGHVSLYWYRQALGQGPEFLTYFNYEAQQDKSGLPNDRFSAERPEGSISTLTIQRTEQRDSAMYRCASSISGTSTSYNEQFFGPGTRLTVL.

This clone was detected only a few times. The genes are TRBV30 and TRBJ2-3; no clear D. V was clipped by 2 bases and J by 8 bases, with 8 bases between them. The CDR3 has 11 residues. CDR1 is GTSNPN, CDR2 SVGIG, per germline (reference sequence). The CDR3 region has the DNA TGTGCCTGGAGTCTGGAAGGTACGCAGTATTTT. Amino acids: CAWSLEGTQYF.